A single sample is the source of the 6 T cell receptor beta chains below, sequenced in a study of tumor-infiltrating lymphocytes in primary liver carcinoma. Both RNA and DNA were isolated together from approximately 20-30 mg of bulk tissue that had not been sorted. Reverse transcription of around 0.45 ug total RNA with a constant-region primer produced TCR beta cDNA. Modified slightly, ARM-PCR produced TCR beta libraries over three nested multiplex PCR rounds. The first two PCR rounds, roughly 10 cycles each, used TRBV1-TRBV30 forward primers and a C-beta reverse primer. One entry per CDR3 protein, called by TCRdb with MiXCR from the multiplex PCR reads. Among over 75,000 distinct CDR3 sequences listed, 55% to 75% were seen once. What was sequenced was tumor-adjacent normal liver tissue. Source of these receptors: a man between 35 and 55 years old with primary liver carcinoma and hepatitis B virus infection.

As concerns this clonotype: Mismatch with germline at one junction end may stem from a read error. The V and J genes are TRBV29-1 and TRBJ1-5, with a tentative D call TRBD1 (6 bases). CDR3 length: 13 residues. Germline values: CDR1 SQVTM, CDR2 ANQGSEA. The CDR3 DNA reads as TGCAGCGCCGGAGGGGGAGCGAATCAGCCCCAACATTTT. Its translation is CSAGGGANQPQHF.

Notes on this clonotype: A read error may be the cause here, since a much bigger clone is one base away. This chain connects TRBV7-9 to TRBJ1-5, with D possibly TRBD1 on 5 matching bases. This CDR3 comprises 17 residues. The V end was cut by 5 bases, the J end by 0 bases, with 17 bases between. Germline loops: CDR1 SEHNR, CDR2 FQNEAQ (reference sequence). The CDR3 sequence is CASSLVAGPHSNQPQHF. CDR3 coding DNA: TGTGCCAGCAGCCTAGTGGCGGGACCCCATAGCAATCAGCCCCAGCATTTT.

This clonotype was counted ten times or more. The rearrangement joins TRBV12-3 or TRBV12-4 to TRBJ2-5, with D tentatively TRBD2 (5 bases). The CDR3 runs 13 residues. Trimming took off 6 bases at V and 5 bases at J, with 13 bases between the two ends. This chain's CDR3 is CASSLRAGETQYF. In DNA, the CDR3 is TGTGCCAGCAGCCTGAGGGCCGGTGAGACCCAGTACTTC.

The chain has TRBV4-2 and TRBJ2-2, with 9 bases that match TRBD1. From germline, CDR1 is LGHNA and CDR2 YNFKEQ. The CDR3 is 13 amino acids. CDR3 region: CVSRTGAGGELFF. The CDR3 DNA follows: TGTGTCAGTAGGACAGGGGCGGGCGGGGAGCTGTTTTTT.

This clonotype has only one observation. V gene TRBV7-9 combines with J gene TRBJ1-4; no firm D call. Germline V CDR1 and CDR2: SEHNR, FQNEAQ (reference sequence). Trimming stripped 1 base from V and 3 bases from J, with 6 bases between. The CDR3 runs 14 residues. The CDR3 DNA reads as TGTGCCAGCAGCTTAGTTGGCGCTAATGAAAAACTGTTTTTT. Protein product: CASSLVGANEKLFF.

Notes on this clonotype: Relative to the germline gene, one junction end is altered; a read error may explain this. The chain is built from TRBV7-8 and TRBJ2-5; weak D call: TRBD1 (6 bases). Per germline, CDR1 SGHVS and CDR2 FQNEAQ. The CDR3 sequence is 15 residues long. The CDR3: CASSLRQVHKEAQYF. CDR3 sequence (DNA): TGTGCCAGCAGCTTAAGACAGGTACACAAAGAGGCCCAGTACTTC.